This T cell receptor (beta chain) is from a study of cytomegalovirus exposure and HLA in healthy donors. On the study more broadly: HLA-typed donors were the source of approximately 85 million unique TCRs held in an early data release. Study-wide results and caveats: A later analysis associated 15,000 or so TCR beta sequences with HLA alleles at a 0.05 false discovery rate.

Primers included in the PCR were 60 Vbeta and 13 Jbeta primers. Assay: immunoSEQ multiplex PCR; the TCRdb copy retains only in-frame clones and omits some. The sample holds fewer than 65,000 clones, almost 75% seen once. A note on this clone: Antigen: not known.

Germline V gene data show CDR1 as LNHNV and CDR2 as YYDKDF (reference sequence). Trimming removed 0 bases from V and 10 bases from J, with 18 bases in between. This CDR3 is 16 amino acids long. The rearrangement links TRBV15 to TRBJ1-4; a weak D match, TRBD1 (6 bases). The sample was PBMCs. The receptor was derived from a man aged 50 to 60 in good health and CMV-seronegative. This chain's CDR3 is CATSRDPARDIGKLFF. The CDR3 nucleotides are TGTGCCACCAGCAGAGATCCCGCCCGGGACATCGGAAAACTGTTTTTT.